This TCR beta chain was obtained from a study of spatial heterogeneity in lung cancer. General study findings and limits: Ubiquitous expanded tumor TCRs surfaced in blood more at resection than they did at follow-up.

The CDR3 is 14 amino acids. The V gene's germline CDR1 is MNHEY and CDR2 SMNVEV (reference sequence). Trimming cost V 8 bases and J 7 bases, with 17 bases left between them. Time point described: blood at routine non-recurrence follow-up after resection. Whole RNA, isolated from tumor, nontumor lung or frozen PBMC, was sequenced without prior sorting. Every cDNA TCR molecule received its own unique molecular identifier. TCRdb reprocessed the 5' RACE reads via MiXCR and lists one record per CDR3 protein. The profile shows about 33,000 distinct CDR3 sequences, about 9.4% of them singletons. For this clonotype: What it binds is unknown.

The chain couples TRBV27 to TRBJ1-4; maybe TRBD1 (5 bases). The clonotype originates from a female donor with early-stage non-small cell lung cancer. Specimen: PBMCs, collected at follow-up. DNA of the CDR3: TGTGCCAGCGGGCTGGGGGGGATGGGTGAAAAACTGTTTTTT. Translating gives CASGLGGMGEKLFF.